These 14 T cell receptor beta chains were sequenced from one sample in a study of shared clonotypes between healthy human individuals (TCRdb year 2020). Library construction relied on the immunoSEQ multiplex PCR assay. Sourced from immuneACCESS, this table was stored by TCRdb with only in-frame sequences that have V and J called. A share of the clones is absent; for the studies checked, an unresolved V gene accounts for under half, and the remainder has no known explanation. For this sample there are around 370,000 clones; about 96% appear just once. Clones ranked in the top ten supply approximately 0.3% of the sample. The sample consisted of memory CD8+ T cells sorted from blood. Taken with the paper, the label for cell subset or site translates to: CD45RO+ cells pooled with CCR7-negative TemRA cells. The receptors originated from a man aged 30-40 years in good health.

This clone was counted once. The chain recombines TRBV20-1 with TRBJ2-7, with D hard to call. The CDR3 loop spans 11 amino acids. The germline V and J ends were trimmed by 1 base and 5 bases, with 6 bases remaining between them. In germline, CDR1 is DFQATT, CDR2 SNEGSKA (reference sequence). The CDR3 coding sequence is TGCAGTGCTAGAGGATGGCACGAGCAGTACTTC. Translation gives CSARGWHEQYF.

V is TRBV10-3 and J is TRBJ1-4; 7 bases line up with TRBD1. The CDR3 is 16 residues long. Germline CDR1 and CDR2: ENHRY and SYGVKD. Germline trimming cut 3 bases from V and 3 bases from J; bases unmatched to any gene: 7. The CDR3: CAISDDKTGPNEKLFF. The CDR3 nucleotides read TGTGCCATCAGTGACGATAAGACAGGGCCTAATGAAAAACTGTTTTTT.

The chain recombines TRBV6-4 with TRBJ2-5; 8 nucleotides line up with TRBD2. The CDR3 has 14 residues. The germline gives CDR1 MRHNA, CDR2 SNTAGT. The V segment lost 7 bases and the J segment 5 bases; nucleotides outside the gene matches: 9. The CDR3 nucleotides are TGTGCCAGCACTTCAGCGGGAGCCGGGGAGACCCAGTACTTC. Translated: CASTSAGAGETQYF.

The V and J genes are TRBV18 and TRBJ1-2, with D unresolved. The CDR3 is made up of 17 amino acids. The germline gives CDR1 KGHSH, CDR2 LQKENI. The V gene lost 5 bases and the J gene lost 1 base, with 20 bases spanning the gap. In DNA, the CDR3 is TGTGCCAGCTCATATATCCCCACCGGCGGGGTTAACTATGGCTACACCTTC. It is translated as CASSYIPTGGVNYGYTF.

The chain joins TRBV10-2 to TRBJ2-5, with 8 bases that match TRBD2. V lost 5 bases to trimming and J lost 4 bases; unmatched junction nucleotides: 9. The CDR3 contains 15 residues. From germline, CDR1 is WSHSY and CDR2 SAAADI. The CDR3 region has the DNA TGCGCCAGCAGTTCTGGGCGGGGGGCAATAGAGACCCAGTACTTC. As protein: CASSSGRGAIETQYF.

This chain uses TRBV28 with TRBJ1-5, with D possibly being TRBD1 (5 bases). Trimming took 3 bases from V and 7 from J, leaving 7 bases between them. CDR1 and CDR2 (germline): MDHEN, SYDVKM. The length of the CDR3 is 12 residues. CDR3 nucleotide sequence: TGTGCCAGCAGTTTCGGGGCACAGCCCCAGCATTTT. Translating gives CASSFGAQPQHF. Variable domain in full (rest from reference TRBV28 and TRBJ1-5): DVKVTQSSRYLVKRTGEKVFLECVQDMDHENMFWYRQDPGLGLRLIYFSYDVKMKEKGDIPEGYSVSREKKERFSLILESASTNQTSMYLCASSFGAQPQHFGDGTRLSIL.

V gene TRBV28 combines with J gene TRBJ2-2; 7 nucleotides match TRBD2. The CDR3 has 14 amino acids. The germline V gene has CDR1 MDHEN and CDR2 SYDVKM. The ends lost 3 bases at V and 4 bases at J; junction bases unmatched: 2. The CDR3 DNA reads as TGTGCCAGCAGTTTTTGGGGGGGCACCGGGGAGCTGTTTTTT. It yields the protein CASSFWGGTGELFF.

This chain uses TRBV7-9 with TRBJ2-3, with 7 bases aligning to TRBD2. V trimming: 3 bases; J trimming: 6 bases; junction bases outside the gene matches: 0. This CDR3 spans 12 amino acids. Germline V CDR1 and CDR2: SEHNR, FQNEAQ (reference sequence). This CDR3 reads CASSFGGDTQYF. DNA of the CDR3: TGTGCCAGCAGCTTCGGGGGGGATACGCAGTATTTT.

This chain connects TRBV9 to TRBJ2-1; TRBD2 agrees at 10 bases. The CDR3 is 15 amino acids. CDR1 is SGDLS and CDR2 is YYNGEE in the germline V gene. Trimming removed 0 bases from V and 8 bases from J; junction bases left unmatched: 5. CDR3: CASSVAASGSYEQFF. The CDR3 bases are TGTGCCAGCAGCGTAGCGGCTAGCGGGAGCTATGAGCAGTTCTTC. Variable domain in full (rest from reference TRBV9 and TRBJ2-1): DSGVTQTPKHLITATGQRVTLRCSPRSGDLSVYWYQQSLDQGLQFLIQYYNGEERAKGNILERFSAQQFPDLHSELNLSSLELGDSALYFCASSVAASGSYEQFFGPGTRLTVL.

In DNA, the CDR3 is TGCGCCAGCAGGGACAACAATGAGCAGTTCTTC. Residues: CASRDNNEQFF. The chain combines TRBV10-1 with TRBJ2-1; D might be TRBD1 (5 bases). The germline gives CDR1 WNHNN, CDR2 SYGVQD (reference sequence). The CDR3 is made up of 11 amino acids. V was clipped by 6 bases and J by 5 bases, with 5 bases between them.

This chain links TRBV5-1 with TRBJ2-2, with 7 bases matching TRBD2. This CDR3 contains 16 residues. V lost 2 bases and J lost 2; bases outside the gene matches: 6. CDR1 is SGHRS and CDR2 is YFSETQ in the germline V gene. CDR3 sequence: CASSFGRESNTGELFF. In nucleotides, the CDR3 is TGCGCCAGCAGCTTTGGGCGGGAGAGCAACACCGGGGAGCTGTTTTTT.

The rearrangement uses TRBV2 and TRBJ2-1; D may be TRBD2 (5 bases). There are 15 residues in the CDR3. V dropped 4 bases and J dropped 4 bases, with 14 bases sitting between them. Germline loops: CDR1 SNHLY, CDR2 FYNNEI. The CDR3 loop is CASSARVTGYNEQFF. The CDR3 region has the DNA TGTGCCAGCAGTGCGCGGGTTACGGGTTACAATGAGCAGTTCTTC. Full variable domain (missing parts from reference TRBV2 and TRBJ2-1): EPEVTQTPSHQVTQMGQEVILRCVPISNHLYFYWYRQILGQKVEFLVSFYNNEISEKSEIFDDQFSVERPDGSNFTLKIRSTKLEDSAMYFCASSARVTGYNEQFFGPGTRLTVL.

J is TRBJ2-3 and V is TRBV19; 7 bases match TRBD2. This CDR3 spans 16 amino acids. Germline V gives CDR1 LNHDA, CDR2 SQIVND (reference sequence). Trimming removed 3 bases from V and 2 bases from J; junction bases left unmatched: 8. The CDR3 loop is CASSISGGSSTDTQYF. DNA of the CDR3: TGTGCCAGTAGTATCTCGGGAGGCAGCTCCACAGATACGCAGTATTTT.

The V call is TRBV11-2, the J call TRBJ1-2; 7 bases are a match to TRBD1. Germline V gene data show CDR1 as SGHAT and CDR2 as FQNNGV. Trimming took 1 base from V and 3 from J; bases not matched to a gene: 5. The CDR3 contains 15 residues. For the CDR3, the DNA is TGTGCCAGCAGCTTAGCGGGCAGGGGGGACTATGGCTACACCTTC. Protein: CASSLAGRGDYGYTF.